These 28 T cell receptor beta chains share one sample of origin, sequenced in a study of blood T cells in healthy people across ages. Then a second PCR, running roughly 7 to 11 cycles, was carried out with a sample-barcoded 5' primer and a J-beta primer mix. MiXCR was run by TCRdb on the 5' RACE reads, yielding one entry per CDR3 protein. In the table there are 650,000 to 900,000 distinct CDR3 sequences, under 80% of which are singletons. Specimen: blood. The receptor set was obtained from a man aged 25 to 45 in good health.

This clonotype came up many times. The chain combines TRBV4-3 with TRBJ2-7; 9 nucleotides match TRBD1. This CDR3 is 16 amino acids long. Germline assignment: CDR1 LGHNA and CDR2 YSLEER. The V segment lost 0 bases and the J segment 2 bases; nucleotides outside the gene matches: 5. As DNA, the CDR3 is TGCGCCAGCAGCCAAGAACTCGGACAGGGGACCTACGAGCAGTACTTC. It translates to CASSQELGQGTYEQYF.

V gene TRBV4-3 combines with J gene TRBJ2-7; D is undetermined. This CDR3 region has 15 residues. Trimming removed 2 bases from V and 1 base from J, with 12 bases in between. In germline, CDR1 is LGHNA, CDR2 YSLEER. The CDR3 sequence is CASSQQNERSYEQYF. The CDR3 bases are TGCGCCAGCAGCCAACAAAACGAGAGATCCTACGAGCAGTACTTC.

V is TRBV6-1 and J is TRBJ1-1, with D uncertain. The germline V gene has CDR1 MNHNS and CDR2 SASEGT. The V end lost 1 base, the J end lost 4 bases, and 7 bases lay between the germline ends. The CDR3 is made up of 13 amino acids. CDR3 sequence (DNA): TGTGCCAGCAGTGAAGGTGTAGGCACTGAAGCTTTCTTT. Protein: CASSEGVGTEAFF.

The V call is TRBV6-2 or TRBV6-3, the J call TRBJ2-6; 7 nucleotides match TRBD1. The CDR3 extends over 17 amino acids. Germline V gene sequence: CDR1 MNHEY, CDR2 SVGEGT. With V trimmed by 6 bases and J by 0 bases, 8 bases remained unmatched. DNA for the CDR3: TGTGCCAGCAGGACAGGGCCTCCGAGCTCTGGGGCCAACGTCCTGACTTTC. Protein product: CASRTGPPSSGANVLTF.

V is TRBV4-3 and J is TRBJ1-6; D may be TRBD1 (5 bases). Between the trimmed V and J ends, which lost 4 bases and 2 bases, there was a span of 18 bases. The germline V gene encodes CDR1 LGHNA and CDR2 YSLEER. The CDR3 extends over 18 amino acids. DNA of the CDR3: TGCGCCAGCAGCCTCCATCACTGGGGGTCAACCTATAATTCACCCCTCCACTTT. It specifies CASSLHHWGSTYNSPLHF.

CDR3 region: CASSLGGSPYEQFF. In DNA, the CDR3 is TGTGCCAGCAGCTTAGGGGGCAGTCCCTACGAGCAGTTCTTC. V is TRBV7-2 and J is TRBJ2-1, with D perhaps TRBD1 (5 bases). Looked up from germline, CDR1 is SGHTA and CDR2 is FQGNSA. There are 14 residues in the CDR3. V lost 1 base to trimming and J lost 10 bases, with 14 bases between them.

The chain employs TRBV6-4 and TRBJ2-1, with D unclear. This CDR3 is 15 amino acids long. CDR1 is MRHNA, CDR2 SNTAGT, per germline. Trimming removed 0 bases at V and 7 bases at J, with 13 bases between. The CDR3, as DNA: TGTGCCAGCAGTGACTCGTGGGTTGCTGGGAATGAGCAGTTCTTC. Amino acids: CASSDSWVAGNEQFF.

The chain carries TRBV7-2 and TRBJ2-3; 15 bases agree with TRBD2. This CDR3 has 18 residues. V shed 1 base and J 3 bases; nucleotides not matched to a gene: 5. Germline CDR1 reads SGHTA; CDR2 reads FQGNSA. CDR3 amino acids: CASSLGGLAGGLTDTQYF. In DNA, the CDR3 is TGTGCCAGCAGCTTAGGAGGACTAGCGGGGGGGTTGACAGATACGCAGTATTTT.

The V gene is TRBV27, the J gene TRBJ2-3, with D possibly being TRBD1 or TRBD2 (6 bases each). The CDR3 is 15 residues long. Germline assignment: CDR1 MNHEY and CDR2 SMNVEV (reference sequence). V was cut by 5 bases and J by 2 bases, with 14 bases left in between. The CDR3 coding sequence is TGTGCCAGCAGTCCCCCCGGGGGACACACAGATACGCAGTATTTT. Encoded protein: CASSPPGGHTDTQYF.

This chain links TRBV29-1 with TRBJ1-2, with unresolved D. Germline CDR1 SQVTM, CDR2 ANQGSEA. Trimming left V 8 bases short and J 3 bases short, with 13 bases between. The CDR3 sequence is 12 residues long. The CDR3 sequence: CSSTDGYYGYTF. Written as DNA, the CDR3 is TGCAGCTCAACGGACGGTTACTATGGCTACACCTTC.

The chain carries TRBV27 and TRBJ2-5, with unresolved D. CDR1 MNHEY and CDR2 SMNVEV come from the germline V gene (reference sequence). This CDR3 contains 13 residues. Trimming took 4 bases from V and 0 from J, leaving 6 bases between them. CDR3 loop: CASSWVYQETQYF. CDR3 coding DNA: TGTGCCAGCAGTTGGGTGTACCAAGAGACCCAGTACTTC.

The chain uses TRBV30 and TRBJ1-2; TRBD1 matches 7 bases. CDR3 size: 15 residues. V lost 2 bases, J lost 2 bases, and 8 bases stayed unmatched. Germline CDR1 GTSNPN, CDR2 SVGIG (reference sequence). This chain's CDR3 is CAWSSTRGGNYGYTF. As DNA, the CDR3 is TGTGCCTGGAGTTCAACCAGGGGGGGGAACTATGGCTACACCTTC.

This rearrangement joins TRBV20-1 to TRBJ2-4; perhaps D is TRBD1 or TRBD2 (5 bases each). The last part of the DNA fits TRBJ2-7 better; the J call may be wrong. Germline V CDR1 and CDR2: DFQATT, SNEGSKA (reference sequence). CDR3 size: 14 residues. The CDR3 coding sequence is TGCAGTGCTAGAGAGGGGCTAGCTTTCTACGAGCAGTACTTC. It encodes CSAREGLAFYEQYF.

The chain combines TRBV7-3 with TRBJ1-6, with 7 bases matching TRBD1. V lost 3 bases to trimming and J lost 7 bases; unmatched junction nucleotides: 6. The CDR3 has 15 amino acids. Per germline, CDR1 SGHTA and CDR2 FQGTGA. CDR3 in amino acids: CASSFSGQKNSPLHF. CDR3 nucleotide sequence: TGTGCCAGCAGCTTTTCGGGACAGAAAAATTCACCCCTCCACTTT.

J is TRBJ1-6 and V is TRBV20-1, with TRBD1 matching 9 bases. Germline assignment: CDR1 DFQATT and CDR2 SNEGSKA (reference sequence). Trimming at V came to 6 bases and at J to 9 bases, leaving 9 bases not matched to a gene. This CDR3 contains 14 residues. The CDR3 bases are TGCAGTGCAAAACCCGGGACAGGGCCTTCACCCCTCCACTTT. Protein sequence: CSAKPGTGPSPLHF.

This sequence joins TRBV9 and TRBJ2-7; tentative D call: TRBD1 (6 bases). The CDR3 is 13 residues long. Germline V lookup: CDR1 SGDLS, CDR2 YYNGEE. Trimming shortened V by 2 bases and J by 6 bases, and 12 bases separated the two germline ends. This chain's CDR3 is CASSVTGQGEQYF. CDR3 DNA: TGTGCCAGCAGCGTCACAGGGCAAGGCGAGCAGTACTTC.

This chain connects TRBV29-1 to TRBJ2-7; TRBD1 matches 8 bases. V shed 7 bases and J 3 bases; nucleotides not matched to a gene: 5. This CDR3 has 12 residues. Looked up from germline, CDR1 is SQVTM and CDR2 is ANQGSEA. This CDR3 reads CSAEGQGYEQYF. The CDR3 DNA reads TGCAGCGCCGAAGGACAGGGCTACGAGCAGTACTTC.

The chain combines TRBV6-2 or TRBV6-3 with TRBJ2-4; D is perhaps TRBD2 (5 bases). Per germline, CDR1 MNHEY and CDR2 SVGEGT. This CDR3 has 18 residues. V dropped 4 bases and J dropped 0 bases, with 19 bases sitting between them. CDR3 bases: TGTGCCAGCAGTTTTAGCGTCCTCGATGAAGTAGCCAAAAACATTCAGTACTTC. It yields the protein CASSFSVLDEVAKNIQYF.

This clonotype was detected only once. V gene TRBV7-9 combines with J gene TRBJ1-4; the D gene is possibly TRBD1 (6 bases). Germline V gives CDR1 SEHNR, CDR2 FQNEAQ (reference sequence). The CDR3 is 14 amino acids. V dropped 6 bases and J dropped 6 bases, with 14 bases sitting between them. The CDR3 protein is CASRRTAVDEKLFF. Here the CDR3 DNA reads TGTGCCAGCAGAAGGACAGCAGTGGATGAAAAACTGTTTTTT.

CDR3 coding DNA: TGCAGTGCGCTCCTAGCGGGGGTCTCCTACGAGCAGTACTTC. It is translated as CSALLAGVSYEQYF. The V and J genes are TRBV20-1 and TRBJ2-7; 10 bases are shared with TRBD2. The CDR3 covers 14 residues. Germline V gene lookup returns CDR1 DFQATT and CDR2 SNEGSKA (reference sequence). J gave up 0 bases and V 6 bases, and 5 bases lay outside the gene matches.

Only a few counts were recorded for this clonotype. This sequence joins TRBV3-1 and TRBJ2-1; 9 nucleotides line up with TRBD1. Trimming removed 1 base from V and 7 bases from J; junction bases left unmatched: 8. The CDR3 runs 16 residues. Germline-derived CDR1 and CDR2 are LGHDT and YNNKEL (reference sequence). The CDR3 nucleotides are TGTGCCAGCAGCCAAGCATCGGACAGGGGTCGAAATGAGCAGTTCTTC. Its translation: CASSQASDRGRNEQFF.

The genes are TRBV6-5 and TRBJ2-1; maybe TRBD1 (6 bases). The CDR3 length is 16 residues. Per the germline V gene, CDR1 is MNHEY and CDR2 is SVGAGI. The V end lost 3 bases, the J end lost 8 bases, and 20 bases lay between the germline ends. In DNA, the CDR3 is TGTGCCAGCAGTTATGTCCCCCCGTTACAGGGCCATGAGCAGTTCTTC. Its protein is CASSYVPPLQGHEQFF.

This clonotype appeared a few times. The J gene is TRBJ2-5, the V gene TRBV29-1; D might be TRBD1 or TRBD2, each matching 5 bases. Trimming pared 4 bases from V and 4 bases from J, leaving 10 bases between. This CDR3 is built from 12 residues. Germline V gene data show CDR1 as SQVTM and CDR2 as ANQGSEA. The CDR3 DNA reads TGCAGCGTTGCATGGGGACCAGAGACCCAGTACTTC. Translated, it gives CSVAWGPETQYF.

This clonotype was seen just once. For the CDR3, the DNA is TGTGCCAGCAGCTTGGGTTGGGGCGGCGGGGGCCACAATGAGCAGTTCTTC. This gives the protein CASSLGWGGGGHNEQFF. The chain carries TRBV5-6 and TRBJ2-1; perhaps TRBD2 as D (7 bases). Germline V CDR1 and CDR2: SGHDT, YYEEEE. V shed 0 bases and J shed 5 bases, with 18 bases lying between them. This CDR3 is built from 17 residues. The full variable domain, in which reference TRBV5-6 and TRBJ2-1 provide the parts outside the CDR3, is DAGVTQSPTHLIKTRGQQVTLRCSPKSGHDTVSWYQQALGQGPQFIFQYYEEEERQRGNFPDRFSGHQFPNYSSELNVNALLLGDSALYLCASSLGWGGGGHNEQFFGPGTRLTVL.

The chain links TRBV18 to TRBJ2-7, with a tentative D call TRBD1 (6 bases). Germline V gives CDR1 KGHSH, CDR2 LQKENI. Trimming stripped 4 bases from V and 5 bases from J, with 12 bases between. The CDR3 totals 13 residues. CDR3: CASSRGQIDEQYF. For the CDR3, the DNA is TGTGCCAGCTCACGCGGACAGATTGACGAGCAGTACTTC.

This clonotype was seen ten or more times. The chain uses TRBV7-2 and TRBJ1-4, with D hard to call. The germline gives CDR1 SGHTA, CDR2 FQGNSA. V was pared by 6 bases and J by 4 bases, with 9 bases between. This CDR3 region has 13 residues. The CDR3 loop reads CASRSAVNEKLFF. CDR3 DNA sequence: TGTGCCAGCAGGAGTGCGGTTAATGAAAAACTGTTTTTT.

The V call is TRBV20-1, the J call TRBJ2-4; the D gene is possibly TRBD2 (6 bases). This CDR3 region has 13 residues. The germline V and J ends were trimmed by 1 base and 13 bases, with 17 bases remaining between them. CDR1 is DFQATT and CDR2 is SNEGSKA in the germline V gene (reference sequence). DNA for the CDR3: TGCAGTGCTAGAGGTCTGGGAAAACGGGAGCAGTACTTC. Translated: CSARGLGKREQYF.

This chain connects TRBV5-1 to TRBJ2-5; D ambiguous. This CDR3 region has 15 residues. Germline CDR1 is SGHRS and CDR2 is YFSETQ. Trimming took 0 bases from V and 2 from J, leaving 11 bases between them. CDR3 nucleotides: TGCGCCAGCAGCTTGGCCGGGTCCCCACAAGAGACCCAGTACTTC. Translated, it gives CASSLAGSPQETQYF.